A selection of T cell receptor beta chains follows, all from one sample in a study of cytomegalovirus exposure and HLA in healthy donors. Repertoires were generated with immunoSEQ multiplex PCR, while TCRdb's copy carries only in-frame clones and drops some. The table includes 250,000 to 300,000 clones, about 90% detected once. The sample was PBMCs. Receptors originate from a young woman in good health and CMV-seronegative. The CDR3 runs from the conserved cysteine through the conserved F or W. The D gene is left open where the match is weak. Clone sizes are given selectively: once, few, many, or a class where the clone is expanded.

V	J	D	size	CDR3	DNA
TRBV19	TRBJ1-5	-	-	CASSQRAGEVQPQHF	TGTGCCAGTAGCCAGAGGGCAGGGGAAGTTCAGCCCCAGCATTTT
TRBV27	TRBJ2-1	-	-	CASSTPGSNEQFF	TGTGCCAGCAGTACTCCCGGGAGCAATGAGCAGTTCTTC
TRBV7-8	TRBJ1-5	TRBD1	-	CASSLWGQGNQPQHF	TGTGCCAGCAGCTTATGGGGACAGGGCAATCAGCCCCAGCATTTT
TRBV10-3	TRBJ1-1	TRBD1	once	CAISESPTGPLNTEAFF	TGTGCCATCAGTGAGTCCCCGACAGGGCCCCTGAACACTGAAGCTTTCTTT
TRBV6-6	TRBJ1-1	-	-	CASTPPDTEAFF	TGTGCCAGCACCCCCCCGGACACTGAAGCTTTCTTT
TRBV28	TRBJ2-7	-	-	CASRAGSGEQYF	TGTGCCAGCAGGGCGGGATCCGGAGAGCAGTACTTC
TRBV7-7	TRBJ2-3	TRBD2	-	CASSLLTAGDLADTQYF	TGTGCCAGCAGCTTACTGACAGCGGGGGACCTCGCAGATACGCAGTATTTT
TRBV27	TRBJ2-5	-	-	CASSPWVSQGETQYF	TGTGCCAGCTCCCCCTGGGTGTCCCAGGGAGAGACCCAGTACTTC
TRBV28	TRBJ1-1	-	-	CASTVGWEGAFF	TGTGCCAGCACCGTAGGGTGGGAGGGAGCTTTCTTT
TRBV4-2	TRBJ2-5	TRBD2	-	CASSQGDKRGLIQETQYF	TGTGCCAGCAGCCAAGGGGATAAGCGGGGGTTAATCCAAGAGACCCAGTACTTC
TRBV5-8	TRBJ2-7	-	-	CASSLSWGAYEQYF	TGTGCCAGCAGCTTGTCTTGGGGGGCCTACGAGCAGTACTTC
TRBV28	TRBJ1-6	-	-	CASGYSLNNSPLHF	TGTGCCAGCGGTTACTCTTTAAATAATTCACCCCTCCACTTT
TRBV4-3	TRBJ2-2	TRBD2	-	CASSQVPGGTGELFF	TGCGCCAGCAGCCAAGTACCCGGGGGGACCGGGGAGCTGTTTTTT
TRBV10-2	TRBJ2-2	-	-	CASTGDTGELFF	TGCGCCAGCACAGGGGATACCGGGGAGCTGTTTTTT